Below are 32 T cell receptor beta chains sequenced from a single sample in a study of type 1 regulatory T cells. TCRdb reanalysed the reads using MiXCR and keeps one entry per CDR3 protein. The table shows over 55,000 distinct CDR3 sequences, with 55% to 80% occurring only once. These receptors have no known antigen. The sample comprised cultured T cells, either the whole culture or a sorted T cell fraction (not recorded which). Subset denoted: Tr1-enriched cell product generated in vitro against host alloantigens. These receptors were obtained from a human donor in good health.

The gene calls are TRBV4-2 and TRBJ1-2, with D unresolved. Between the trimmed V and J ends, which lost 1 base and 3 bases, there was a span of 3 bases. CDR3 length equals 12 residues. In germline, CDR1 is LGHNA, CDR2 YNFKEQ. CDR3 sequence: CASSQGDYGYTF. CDR3 coding DNA: TGTGCCAGCAGCCAAGGGGACTATGGCTACACCTTC.

The rearrangement uses TRBV6-6 and TRBJ1-5; 9 bases match TRBD1. The CDR3 is 17 residues long. The germline gives CDR1 MNHNY, CDR2 SVGAGI (reference sequence). V shed 5 bases, J shed 3 bases, and the junction held 11 bases outside the gene matches. The CDR3 nucleotides are TGTGCCAGCAGTAGGGACAGGGTACTAGATAACAATCAGCCCCAGCATTTT. As protein: CASSRDRVLDNNQPQHF.

CDR3 sequence reads: CAISESRGQETQYF. The DNA for the CDR3 is TGTGCCATCAGTGAGTCCCGTGGCCAAGAGACCCAGTACTTC. The chain carries TRBV10-3 and TRBJ2-5; D call uncertain. The CDR3 runs to 14 residues. Germline CDR1 ENHRY, CDR2 SYGVKD. Trimming took off 0 bases at V and 1 base at J, with 6 bases between the two ends.

The rearrangement joins TRBV7-2 to TRBJ2-5; TRBD2 aligns across 11 bases. V dropped 1 base and J dropped 5; count of bases not matched to a gene: 6. Germline-derived CDR1 and CDR2 are SGHTA and FQGNSA. This CDR3 is 16 amino acids long. The CDR3, as DNA: TGTGCCAGCAGCTTAGGAACTAGCGGGAGTGGGGAGACCCAGTACTTC. Protein product: CASSLGTSGSGETQYF.

This chain connects TRBV4-1 to TRBJ2-1; TRBD2 matches at 13 bases. The V gene end was trimmed by 2 bases and the J gene end by 9 bases; junction bases not matched to a gene: 4. CDR3 length equals 15 residues. Germline V gene data show CDR1 as MGHRA and CDR2 as YSYEKL. This CDR3 is CASSQTSGRVTEQFF. CDR3 nucleotide sequence: TGCGCCAGCAGCCAAACTAGCGGGAGGGTCACTGAGCAGTTCTTC.

This chain connects TRBV15 to TRBJ1-3; tentatively, D is TRBD1 (5 bases). CDR3 length equals 18 residues. V lost 6 bases, J lost 0 bases, and 21 bases lay in between. Germline assignment: CDR1 LNHNV and CDR2 YYDKDF (reference sequence). The CDR3 spells CATRNGTAWISSGNTIYF. CDR3 nucleotide sequence: TGTGCCACCAGAAATGGGACCGCCTGGATTAGCTCTGGAAACACCATATATTTT.

The V and J genes are TRBV5-1 and TRBJ1-1; D is undetermined. This CDR3 region has 14 residues. V was trimmed by 1 base and J by 1 base, leaving 8 bases between them. Germline V CDR1 and CDR2: SGHRS, YFSETQ. In nucleotides, the CDR3 is TGCGCCAGCAGCTTGCGAACAGAGAACACTGAAGCTTTCTTT. The encoded protein is CASSLRTENTEAFF. The whole variable domain, remainder taken from reference TRBV5-1 and TRBJ1-1, is KAGVTQTPRYLIKTRGQQVTLSCSPISGHRSVSWYQQTPGQGLQFLFEYFSETQRNKGNFPGRFSGRQFSNSRSEMNVSTLELGDSALYLCASSLRTENTEAFFGQGTRLTVV.

The chain links TRBV7-9 to TRBJ1-1; D perhaps matches TRBD1 (6 bases). The CDR3 has 14 residues. Germline CDR1 reads SEHNR; CDR2 reads FQNEAQ (reference sequence). Trimming removed 2 bases from V and 1 base from J, with 8 bases in between. This CDR3 is CASSLQGSNTEAFF. CDR3 bases: TGTGCCAGCAGCTTACAGGGGTCGAACACTGAAGCTTTCTTT.

Only a few counts were recorded for this clonotype. The gene calls are TRBV5-1 and TRBJ2-5; D gene unclear. The germline gives CDR1 SGHRS, CDR2 YFSETQ. V gave up 0 bases and J gave up 5 bases, with 2 bases separating them. The CDR3 length is 11 residues. The CDR3 protein is CASSLDETQYF. The CDR3 coding sequence is TGCGCCAGCAGCTTGGACGAGACCCAGTACTTC.

V and J are TRBV6-2 or TRBV6-3 and TRBJ2-7; no reliable D call. Trimming pared 5 bases from V and 6 bases from J, leaving 8 bases between. CDR3 length equals 11 residues. CDR1 is MNHEY and CDR2 is SVGEGT in the germline V gene. CDR3 region: CASSEATEQYF. The CDR3 DNA reads TGTGCCAGCAGTGAAGCAACCGAGCAGTACTTC.

The V call is TRBV2, the J call TRBJ2-1; 8 bases align to TRBD2. The V gene end was trimmed by 10 bases and the J gene end by 4 bases; junction bases not matched to a gene: 15. Germline lookup yields CDR1 SNHLY and CDR2 FYNNEI. This CDR3 has 16 amino acids. The CDR3 sequence: CATISRRAGEYNEQFF. The CDR3 DNA is TGTGCCACCATTAGCCGTAGAGCGGGGGAGTACAATGAGCAGTTCTTC.

This clonotype was seen only a few times. The V gene is TRBV4-3, the J gene TRBJ2-7; D unresolved. With 0 bases removed from V and 0 bases from J, the gap between germline ends came to 12 bases. CDR1 and CDR2 from the germline V gene are LGHNA and YSLEER. This CDR3 is built from 16 residues. The CDR3 sequence: CASSQETAVSSYEQYF. The CDR3 bases are TGCGCCAGCAGCCAAGAGACGGCGGTTAGCTCCTACGAGCAGTACTTC.

The chain couples TRBV19 to TRBJ1-2; 9 bases line up with TRBD1. V gave up 5 bases and J gave up 7 bases; unmatched junction bases: 5. Germline CDR1 LNHDA, CDR2 SQIVND (reference sequence). The CDR3 length is 13 residues. CDR3 in DNA: TGTGCCAGTAGTCCGACAGGGGGTTCTGGCTACACCTTC. Translating gives CASSPTGGSGYTF.

CDR3: CSARGLKETQYF. CDR3 sequence (DNA): TGCAGTGCTAGGGGGCTCAAAGAGACCCAGTACTTC. The chain couples TRBV20-1 to TRBJ2-5, with a possible D match to TRBD1 (5 bases). CDR3 length equals 12 residues. V was cut by 3 bases and J by 3 bases, with 8 bases left in between. Germline CDR1 is DFQATT and CDR2 is SNEGSKA (reference sequence).

In its sample, this clonotype ranks as medium-sized. J is TRBJ1-1 and V is TRBV29-1; no definite D call. Per germline, CDR1 SQVTM and CDR2 ANQGSEA. The CDR3 is 13 amino acids. The V end lost 0 bases, the J end lost 4 bases, and 9 bases lay between the germline ends. CDR3 DNA sequence: TGCAGCGTTGAAGATTTCCGGGGCACTGAAGCTTTCTTT. This gives the protein CSVEDFRGTEAFF.

The chain recombines TRBV9 with TRBJ2-1, with 10 bases fitting TRBD2. Losses at the gene ends were 3 bases for V and 5 bases for J; bases not matched to a gene: 5. CDR3 length: 15 residues. CDR1 and CDR2 from the germline V gene are SGDLS and YYNGEE. CDR3 amino acids: CASSGVTSGHNEQFF. The CDR3, as DNA: TGTGCCAGCAGCGGGGTGACTAGCGGGCACAATGAGCAGTTCTTC.

The CDR3 loop is CASSALLETQYF. The CDR3 nucleotides read TGTGCCAGCAGTGCCCTCCTGGAGACCCAGTACTTC. The V gene is TRBV2, the J gene TRBJ2-5; D unclear. CDR3 length: 12 amino acids. From germline, CDR1 is SNHLY and CDR2 FYNNEI. Trimming removed 4 bases from V and 5 bases from J, with 8 bases in between. The variable domain in full, completed from reference TRBV2 and TRBJ2-5, reads EPEVTQTPSHQVTQMGQEVILRCVPISNHLYFYWYRQILGQKVEFLVSFYNNEISEKSEIFDDQFSVERPDGSNFTLKIRSTKLEDSAMYFCASSALLETQYFGPGTRLLVL.

The chain has TRBV20-1 and TRBJ2-2; either TRBD1 or TRBD2 may supply D (5 bases each). Germline V gene data show CDR1 as DFQATT and CDR2 as SNEGSKA (reference sequence). V shed 5 bases and J shed 0 bases, with 7 bases lying between them. There are 13 residues in the CDR3. For the CDR3, the DNA is TGCAGTGCTTGGGACGCGAACACCGGGGAGCTGTTTTTT. Its protein is CSAWDANTGELFF.

The chain links TRBV20-1 to TRBJ2-7, with 7 nucleotides matching TRBD2. The V and J ends lost 0 bases and 4 bases, in that order; junction bases with no gene match: 9. Germline V gene lookup returns CDR1 DFQATT and CDR2 SNEGSKA (reference sequence). CDR3 length equals 15 residues. The CDR3 loop is CSARDVTGGNYEQYF. CDR3 nucleotide sequence: TGCAGTGCTAGAGATGTAACGGGAGGAAATTACGAGCAGTACTTC.

The V and J genes are TRBV7-7 and TRBJ2-1; the match to TRBD2 covers 13 bases. The CDR3 is 16 residues long. CDR1 is SSHAT, CDR2 FNYEAQ, per germline (reference sequence). V gave up 0 bases and J gave up 10 bases; unmatched junction bases: 6. DNA of the CDR3: TGTGCCAGCAGCTTAGCGGGACTAGCGGGGCTCGAGGAGCAGTTCTTC. Protein sequence: CASSLAGLAGLEEQFF.

The gene calls are TRBV6-2 or TRBV6-3 and TRBJ1-1; D gene ambiguous. This CDR3 is 13 amino acids long. Germline V gene sequence: CDR1 MNHEY, CDR2 SVGEGT. V dropped 7 bases and J dropped 0 bases, with 9 bases sitting between them. The CDR3 spells CASKKNMNTEAFF. Here the CDR3 DNA reads TGTGCCAGCAAAAAGAACATGAACACTGAAGCTTTCTTT.

CDR3 loop: CASSLVGQNTEAFF. As DNA, the CDR3 is TGTGCCAGCAGCTTGGTGGGACAGAACACTGAAGCTTTCTTT. The gene calls are TRBV5-4 and TRBJ1-1; weak D call: TRBD1 (6 bases). Germline V CDR1 and CDR2: SGHNT, YYREEE (reference sequence). CDR3 size: 14 residues. V gave up 0 bases and J gave up 1 base, with 7 bases separating them.

The chain recombines TRBV5-1 with TRBJ2-7; no clear D gene. Between the trimmed V and J ends, which lost 7 bases and 4 bases, there was a span of 21 bases. CDR1 SGHRS and CDR2 YFSETQ come from the germline V gene. This CDR3 spans 15 amino acids. The DNA for the CDR3 is TGCGCCAGCGTGGAAAACACGAACTTTGGATACGAGCAGTACTTC. It encodes CASVENTNFGYEQYF.

This rearrangement joins TRBV20-1 to TRBJ2-7, with no clear D. The ends were cut back, 6 bases at V and 2 bases at J, with 17 bases in the middle. The germline V gene has CDR1 DFQATT and CDR2 SNEGSKA (reference sequence). The length of the CDR3 is 14 residues. The CDR3: CSAPRAQTAYEQYF. The CDR3 nucleotides are TGCAGTGCCCCCCGGGCCCAGACCGCCTACGAGCAGTACTTC.

Many counts were recorded for this clonotype. The chain couples TRBV7-3 to TRBJ2-5; 9 bases match TRBD2. The germline gives CDR1 SGHTA, CDR2 FQGTGA. Germline trimming cut 3 bases from V and 5 bases from J; bases unmatched to any gene: 1. There are 13 residues in the CDR3. The CDR3 reads CASSFGLAETQYF. The DNA for the CDR3 is TGTGCCAGCAGCTTCGGACTAGCGGAGACCCAGTACTTC.

The rearrangement joins TRBV5-4 to TRBJ2-3; D is undetermined. Germline values: CDR1 SGHNT, CDR2 YYREEE (reference sequence). V lost 0 bases, J lost 0 bases, and 14 bases lay in between. The CDR3 contains 17 residues. The CDR3 DNA is TGTGCCAGCAGCTTGGAGCAAGCGATGGCTAGCACAGATACGCAGTATTTT. Its protein product is CASSLEQAMASTDTQYF.

CDR3 amino acids: CATSRDSTIDNQPQHF. The CDR3 nucleotides are TGTGCCACCAGCAGAGATTCGACGATTGACAATCAGCCCCAGCATTTT. This sequence joins TRBV15 and TRBJ1-5; no clear D gene. Trimming cost V 0 bases and J 3 bases, with 12 bases left between them. CDR1 is LNHNV and CDR2 is YYDKDF in the germline V gene (reference sequence). The CDR3 is made up of 16 amino acids.

This clonotype came up once. The J gene is TRBJ2-6, the V gene TRBV9; D ambiguous. This CDR3 contains 15 residues. Germline V gene sequence: CDR1 SGDLS, CDR2 YYNGEE. The V end lost 0 bases, the J end lost 0 bases, and 4 bases lay between the germline ends. The CDR3 sequence is CASSVASSGANVLTF. The CDR3 nucleotides read TGTGCCAGCAGCGTAGCGAGCTCTGGGGCCAACGTCCTGACTTTC.

This clonotype was seen a handful of times. The CDR3 protein is CASSTTGLSQETQYF. The CDR3 DNA is TGTGCCAGCAGCACTACCGGACTGTCTCAAGAGACCCAGTACTTC. V gene TRBV7-7 combines with J gene TRBJ2-5; possibly TRBD2 for D (5 bases). The CDR3 runs 15 residues. From germline, CDR1 is SSHAT and CDR2 FNYEAQ (reference sequence). With 5 bases removed from V and 2 bases from J, the gap between germline ends came to 15 bases.

This clonotype was detected a few times. At one end the junction does not follow the germline gene, possibly because of a read error. This chain links TRBV6-5 with TRBJ1-1; maybe TRBD1 (6 bases). Germline V gene sequence: CDR1 MNHEY, CDR2 SVGAGI. The CDR3 loop spans 16 amino acids. As DNA, the CDR3 is TGTGCTAGCAGTTATGGGCAGGGGCCTATGAACACTGAAGCTTTCTTT. It translates to CASSYGQGPMNTEAFF.

The chain combines TRBV20-1 with TRBJ2-7, with D maybe TRBD1 (7 bases). In germline, CDR1 is DFQATT, CDR2 SNEGSKA (reference sequence). The CDR3 length is 16 residues. Trimming took 2 bases from V and 4 from J, leaving 21 bases between them. DNA of the CDR3: TGCAGTGCTAGACCGATAAGGACAGGTGGAGGGTACGAGCAGTACTTC. Protein: CSARPIRTGGGYEQYF.

The chain is built from TRBV24-1 and TRBJ2-1; 13 nucleotides agree with TRBD2. The J segment lost 10 bases and the V segment lost 3 bases, leaving 11 bases of the junction unmatched. This CDR3 region has 17 residues. Germline CDR1 is KGHDR and CDR2 is SFDVKD. The CDR3 sequence is CATSDNPGTSGNYEQFF. CDR3 bases: TGTGCCACCAGTGATAACCCCGGGACTAGCGGGAACTACGAGCAGTTCTTC.